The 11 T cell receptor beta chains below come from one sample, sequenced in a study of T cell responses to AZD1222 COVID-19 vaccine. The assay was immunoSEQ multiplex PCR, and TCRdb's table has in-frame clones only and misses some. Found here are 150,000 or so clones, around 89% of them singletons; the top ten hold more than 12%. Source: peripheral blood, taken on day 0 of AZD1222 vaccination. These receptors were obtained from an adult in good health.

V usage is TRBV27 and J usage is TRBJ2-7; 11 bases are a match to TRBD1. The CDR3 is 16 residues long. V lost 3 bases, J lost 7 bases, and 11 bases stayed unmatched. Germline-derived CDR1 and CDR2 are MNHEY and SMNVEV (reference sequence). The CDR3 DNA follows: TGTGCCAGCAGTTTGTCTGAAGGACAGGGGGCTCGGGAGCAGTACTTC. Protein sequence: CASSLSEGQGAREQYF.

CDR3 coding DNA: TGTGCCAGCAGCGTAGCGATCCCCGCGGGAGGGGGATACAATGAGCAGTTCTTC. Translation gives CASSVAIPAGGGYNEQFF. This chain uses TRBV9 with TRBJ2-1; 9 bases fit TRBD2. From germline, CDR1 is SGDLS and CDR2 YYNGEE. V was clipped by 0 bases and J by 4 bases; unmatched bases: 11. The CDR3 totals 18 residues.

The CDR3 nucleotides read TGCAGCGTTCACAGAACCAACACTGAAGCTTTCTTT. This codes for CSVHRTNTEAFF. V gene TRBV29-1 combines with J gene TRBJ1-1, with D uncertain. V lost 5 bases, J lost 2 bases, and 9 bases lay in between. The CDR3 is 12 residues long. The germline V gene encodes CDR1 SQVTM and CDR2 ANQGSEA.

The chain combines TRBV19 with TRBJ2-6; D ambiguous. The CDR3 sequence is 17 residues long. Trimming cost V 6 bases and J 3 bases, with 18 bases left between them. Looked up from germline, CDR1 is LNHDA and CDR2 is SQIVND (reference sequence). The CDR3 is CASSLTLAGSGANVLTF. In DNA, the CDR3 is TGTGCCAGTAGCCTAACCCTCGCAGGAAGTGGGGCCAACGTCCTGACTTTC.

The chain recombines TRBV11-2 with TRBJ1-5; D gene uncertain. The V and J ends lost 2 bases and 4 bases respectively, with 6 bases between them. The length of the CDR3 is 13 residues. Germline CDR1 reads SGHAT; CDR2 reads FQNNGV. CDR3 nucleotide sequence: TGTGCCAGCAGCTTATGGGAAAATCAGCCCCAGCATTTT. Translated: CASSLWENQPQHF.

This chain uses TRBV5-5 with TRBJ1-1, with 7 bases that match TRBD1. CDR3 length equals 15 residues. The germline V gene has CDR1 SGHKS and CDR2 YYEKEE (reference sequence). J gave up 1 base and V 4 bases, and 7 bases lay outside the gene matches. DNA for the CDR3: TGTGCCAGCAGCCCCGGACAGGCAAAGAACACTGAAGCTTTCTTT. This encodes CASSPGQAKNTEAFF. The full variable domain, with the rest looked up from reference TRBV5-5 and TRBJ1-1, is DAGVTQSPTHLIKTRGQQVTLRCSPISGHKSVSWYQQVLGQGPQFIFQYYEKEERGRGNFPDRFSARQFPNYSSELNVNALLLGDSALYLCASSPGQAKNTEAFFGQGTRLTVV.

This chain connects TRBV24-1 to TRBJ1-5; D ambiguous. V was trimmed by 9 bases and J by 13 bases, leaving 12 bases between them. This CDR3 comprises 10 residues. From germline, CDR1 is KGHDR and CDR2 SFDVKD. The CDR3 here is CATYNHSQHF. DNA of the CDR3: TGTGCCACCTACAACCATTCTCAGCATTTT.

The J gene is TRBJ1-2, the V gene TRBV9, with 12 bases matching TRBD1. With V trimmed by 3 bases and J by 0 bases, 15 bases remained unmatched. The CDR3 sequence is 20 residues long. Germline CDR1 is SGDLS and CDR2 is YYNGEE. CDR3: CASSAGYGTGGVLSNYGYTF. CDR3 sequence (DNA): TGTGCCAGCAGCGCGGGTTACGGGACAGGGGGCGTCCTCTCTAACTATGGCTACACCTTC.

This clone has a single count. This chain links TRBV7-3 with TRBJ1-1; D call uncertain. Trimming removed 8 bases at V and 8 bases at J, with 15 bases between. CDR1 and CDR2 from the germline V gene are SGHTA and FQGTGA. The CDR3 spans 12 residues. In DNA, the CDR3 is TGTGCCAGCGCCGGTCTTCCGGTCGAAGCTTTCTTT. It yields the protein CASAGLPVEAFF. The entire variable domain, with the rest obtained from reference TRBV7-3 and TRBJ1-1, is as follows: GAGVSQTPSNKVTEKGKYVELRCDPISGHTALYWYRQSLGQGPEFLIYFQGTGAADDSGLPNDRFFAVRPEGSVSTLKIQRTERGDSAVYLCASAGLPVEAFFGQGTRLTVV.

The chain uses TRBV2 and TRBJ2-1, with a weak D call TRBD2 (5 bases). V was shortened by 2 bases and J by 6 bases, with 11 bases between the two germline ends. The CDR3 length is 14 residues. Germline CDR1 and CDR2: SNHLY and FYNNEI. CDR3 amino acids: CASSESSLGNEQFF. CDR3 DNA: TGTGCCAGCAGTGAATCTAGCTTGGGCAATGAGCAGTTCTTC.

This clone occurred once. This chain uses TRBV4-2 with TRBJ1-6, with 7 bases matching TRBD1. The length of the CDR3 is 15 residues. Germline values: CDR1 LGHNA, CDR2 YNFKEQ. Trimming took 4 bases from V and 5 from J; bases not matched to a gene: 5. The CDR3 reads CASSRGQVDNSPLHF. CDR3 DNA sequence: TGTGCCAGCAGCCGAGGACAGGTTGATAATTCACCCCTCCACTTT.